The 4 T cell receptor beta chains below were found in one sample sequenced in a study of blood T cell repertoires in COVID-19. The assay was immunoSEQ multiplex PCR, and TCRdb's table has in-frame clones only and misses some. The profile shows roughly 310,000 clones, roughly 90% of them singletons. The sequencing sample was made of PBMCs or T cells enriched from blood (not recorded which). The receptors originated from a woman aged 40 to 55 who had recovered from COVID-19.

A few counts support this clone. The chain joins TRBV12-5 to TRBJ2-7, with TRBD2 matching 9 bases. The germline V gene has CDR1 LGHNT and CDR2 FRNRAP. CDR3 length: 13 residues. CDR3 nucleotide sequence: TGTGCCAGTCCGGGCGGGAGGGCCCACGAGCAGTACTTC. Its translation is CASPGGRAHEQYF.

This chain uses TRBV28 with TRBJ1-4; tentatively, D is TRBD1 (6 bases). The V gene's germline CDR1 is MDHEN and CDR2 SYDVKM. The V and J ends lost 8 bases and 8 bases respectively, with 15 bases between them. CDR3 length: 13 residues. DNA of the CDR3: TGTGCCAGCCGAACAGGGAAGGTCGAAAAACTGTTTTTT. Amino acids: CASRTGKVEKLFF.

The chain joins TRBV20-1 to TRBJ2-7, with 8 positions matching TRBD2. Looked up from germline, CDR1 is DFQATT and CDR2 is SNEGSKA (reference sequence). The CDR3 sequence is 14 residues long. The V gene end was trimmed by 3 bases and the J gene end by 6 bases; junction bases not matched to a gene: 10. CDR3 sequence: CSASSPGTRGEQYF. DNA of the CDR3: TGCAGTGCTAGTTCCCCCGGGACTAGGGGCGAGCAGTACTTC.

The chain uses TRBV9 and TRBJ2-7; 12 nucleotides agree with TRBD2. This CDR3 has 15 residues. Germline CDR1 is SGDLS and CDR2 is YYNGEE. V lost 3 bases and J lost 5; bases outside the gene matches: 6. CDR3 residues: CASSATTSGSHEQYF. CDR3 sequence (DNA): TGTGCCAGCAGCGCAACGACTAGCGGGAGCCACGAGCAGTACTTC.